This TCR beta chain was documented in a study of T cells in Graves' hyperthyroidism and ophthalmopathy. The overall study: Staff took peripheral blood when the initial diagnosis was made, before any treatment began. General study findings and limits: Blood held most thyroid clonotypes expanded above 0.001 frequency.

Disease duration was under 3 months in the ophthalmopathy patients, who also had a Clinical Activity Score of at least 3 and a NOSPECS grade of at least 4. PBMCs stemmed from around 10 ml fresh peripheral blood. What was amplified from RNA transcripts were TCR beta CDR3 regions. First-round RT-PCR targeting the TCR CDR3 was performed with the HTBI primer set. TCRdb passed the multiplex PCR reads through MiXCR, listing each CDR3 protein once. The sample includes roughly 550,000 distinct CDR3 sequences, 15% to 20% of them seen just once. About this clonotype itself: Its specificity is unknown.

The TCR originated in a woman aged 25 to 39 with Graves' ophthalmopathy. Sequencing was carried out using blood.

CDR3 nucleotides: TGTGCCAGCAGCCAAGTTTTAGACGGTATCTCCTACGAGCAGTACTTC. As protein: CASSQVLDGISYEQYF. The chain carries TRBV14 and TRBJ2-7, with D uncertain. The CDR3 loop spans 16 amino acids. Germline V gene lookup returns CDR1 SGHDN and CDR2 FVKESK. The V and J ends lost 1 base and 0 bases respectively, with 13 bases between them.